This TCR beta chain appears in the sequencing data of a study of blood T cell repertoires in COVID-19. Overall study context: Samples representing acute and convalescent COVID-19 were sourced from the United States, Italy and Spain. PBMCs, B-cell-depleted T cells, or T cells were the source of the cDNA or gDNA that made up the material.

Under the authors' procedure: Amplification from reference gene primers served as the basis for estimated nucleated cell counts. The protocol was immunoSEQ multiplex PCR, while the TCRdb copy is restricted to in-frame clones and leaves out a portion. V, J and clone size were drawn from that table, and D and trimming were deduced from the DNA. The table records tens of thousands of clones, almost 85% of them present only once. The origin of this receptor is a human donor in a cohort sampled during active COVID-19. Sequencing input: peripheral blood.

The chain's CDR3 is CASSYGLAGVGYEQYF. The CDR3 DNA is TGTGCCAGCAGTTACGGACTAGCCGGGGTCGGCTACGAGCAGTACTTC. The rearrangement joins TRBV6-5 to TRBJ2-7; TRBD2 agrees at 8 bases. Germline V gives CDR1 MNHEY, CDR2 SVGAGI. The junction had 9 bases not matched to a gene; V was cut back by 2 bases and J by 3 bases. The length of the CDR3 is 16 residues.